The entry below gives a single TCR beta chain sequence along with its context. This record belongs to a study of blood T cell repertoires in COVID-19. At the level of the study: Whether acute or convalescent, the COVID-19 samples came from the United States, Italy and Spain.

Produced via immunoSEQ multiplex PCR; TCRdb's table is partial and in-frame only. The sample comprises under 60,000 clones, roughly 84% of which are singletons, and roughly 10% rests with the top ten. Germline V CDR1 and CDR2: MDHEN, SYDVKM. The V end lost 6 bases, the J end lost 2 bases, and 9 bases lay between the germline ends. The CDR3 loop spans 13 amino acids. V and J are TRBV28 and TRBJ2-3; unclear D gene. Sequencing was done on a sample of peripheral blood. This clonotype originated in a man aged 25 to 40 with COVID-19, enrolled during active disease. The CDR3 DNA reads as TGTGCCAGCAGCTCCCCTCTCACAGATACGCAGTATTTT. This encodes CASSSPLTDTQYF.